Listed below are T cell receptor beta chains from one sample, sequenced in a study of shared clonotypes between healthy human individuals. Some clones are missing from TCRdb's copy, which holds only in-frame ones; the method was immunoSEQ multiplex PCR. The table shows around 600,000 clones, with 85% to 95% occurring only once. The sequencing input was naive CD8+ T cells sorted from blood. All receptors derive from a woman aged 30 to 39 in good health. The CDR3 runs from the conserved cysteine through the conserved F or W. The order of the fields is clone size, D gene, V gene, J gene, CDR3 DNA, CDR3 protein. The D gene is left open where the match is weak. Clone size is given for some rows only: seen once, a few or many times, or a class if the clone is expanded.

-	-	TRBV6-5	TRBJ1-4	TGTGCCAGCAGTTACTCTCCAGGGCGTAATGAAAAACTGTTTTTT	CASSYSPGRNEKLFF
-	-	TRBV18	TRBJ2-7	TGTGCCAGCTCCCAAGTCCCGGGACGGAGCTACGAGCAGTACTTC	CASSQVPGRSYEQYF
-	-	TRBV9	TRBJ1-1	TGTGCCAGCAGCGTAGCGGGGAGGACTGAAGCTTTCTTT	CASSVAGRTEAFF
-	TRBD2	TRBV7-9	TRBJ2-7	TGTGCCAGCAGCCAAGGACTAGTAGGCTACGAGCAGTACTTC	CASSQGLVGYEQYF
once	-	TRBV29-1	TRBJ2-7	TGCAGCGCCACAGGGACCTCCTTATCCTACGAGCAGTACTTC	CSATGTSLSYEQYF
-	-	TRBV19	TRBJ1-1	TGTGCCAGCCAGAGGGATTTCGACACTGAAGCTTTCTTT	CASQRDFDTEAFF
-	-	TRBV11-1	TRBJ2-2	TGTGCCAGCAGCTTGGAGGAGGGGTTGACCGGGGAGCTGTTTTTT	CASSLEEGLTGELFF
-	-	TRBV5-4	TRBJ1-2	TGTGCCAGCAGCTTGGATGAGGATGGCTACACCTTC	CASSLDEDGYTF
once	TRBD1	TRBV7-6	TRBJ2-7	TGTGCCAGCAGCTCCGGGACAGGGTCCTACGAGCAGTACTTC	CASSSGTGSYEQYF
-	-	TRBV28	TRBJ1-1	TGTGCCAGCTACTCCGGCTTTCTCGGCACTGAAGCTTTCTTT	CASYSGFLGTEAFF
-	TRBD1	TRBV5-5	TRBJ2-7	TGTGCCAGCAGCTTGGGACAGGGGGCTATCTACGAGCAGTACTTC	CASSLGQGAIYEQYF
-	-	TRBV5-1	TRBJ1-2	TGCGCCAGCAGCTTGGGCCAGGGTAACTATGGCTACACCTTC	CASSLGQGNYGYTF
-	-	TRBV19	TRBJ2-1	TGTGCCAGTAGTATCCGGGGTTCGGGTGAGCAGTTCTTC	CASSIRGSGEQFF
-	TRBD1	TRBV7-8	TRBJ2-7	TGTGCCAGCAGCTTGCGGACAGGGATATACGAGCAGTACTTC	CASSLRTGIYEQYF
few	-	TRBV11-2	TRBJ1-1	TGTGCCAGCAGCTTACCGGTTCCTGAAGCTTTCTTT	CASSLPVPEAFF
-	-	TRBV19	TRBJ2-7	TGTGCCAGTAGTATATTATGGGGGGTTTCTCCCTACGAGCAGTACTTC	CASSILWGVSPYEQYF
-	-	TRBV7-6	TRBJ2-7	TGTGCCAGCAGCTCAGATTTTATCAGGCCACCCTACGAGCAGTACTTC	CASSSDFIRPPYEQYF
-	TRBD2	TRBV4-1	TRBJ2-7	TGCGCCAGCAGCCAAGACGGAATAGCGGGAGGGATCTACGAGCAGTACTTC	CASSQDGIAGGIYEQYF